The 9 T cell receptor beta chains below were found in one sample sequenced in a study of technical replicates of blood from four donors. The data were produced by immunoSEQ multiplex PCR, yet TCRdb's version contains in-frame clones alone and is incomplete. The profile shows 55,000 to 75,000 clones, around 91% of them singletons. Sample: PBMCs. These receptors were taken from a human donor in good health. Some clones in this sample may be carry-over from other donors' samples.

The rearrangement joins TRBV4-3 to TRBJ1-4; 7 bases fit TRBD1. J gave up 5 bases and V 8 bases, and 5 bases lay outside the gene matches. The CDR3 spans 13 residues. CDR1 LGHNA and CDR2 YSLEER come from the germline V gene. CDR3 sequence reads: CASRQGSNEKLFF. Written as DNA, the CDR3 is TGCGCCAGCCGACAGGGAAGCAATGAAAAACTGTTTTTT.

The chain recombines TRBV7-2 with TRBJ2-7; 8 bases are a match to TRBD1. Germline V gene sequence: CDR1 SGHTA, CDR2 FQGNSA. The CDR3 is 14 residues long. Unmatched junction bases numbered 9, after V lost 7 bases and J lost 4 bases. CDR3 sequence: CASTLGQGAYEQYF. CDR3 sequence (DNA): TGTGCCAGCACCCTAGGGCAGGGGGCTTACGAGCAGTACTTC.

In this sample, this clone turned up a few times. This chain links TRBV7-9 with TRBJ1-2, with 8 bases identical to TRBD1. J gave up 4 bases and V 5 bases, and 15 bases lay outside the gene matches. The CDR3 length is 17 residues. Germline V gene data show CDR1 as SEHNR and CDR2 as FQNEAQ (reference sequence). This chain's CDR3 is CASSDSSPTGGIYGYTF. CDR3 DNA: TGTGCCAGCAGCGACTCCTCACCCACAGGGGGTATCTATGGCTACACCTTC.

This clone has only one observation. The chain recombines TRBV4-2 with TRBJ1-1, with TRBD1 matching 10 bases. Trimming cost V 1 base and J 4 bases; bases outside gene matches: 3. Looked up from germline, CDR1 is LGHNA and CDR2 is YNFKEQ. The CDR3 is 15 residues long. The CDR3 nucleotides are TGTGCCAGCAGCCAAGGGGACAGGGGAGCCACTGAAGCTTTCTTT. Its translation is CASSQGDRGATEAFF.

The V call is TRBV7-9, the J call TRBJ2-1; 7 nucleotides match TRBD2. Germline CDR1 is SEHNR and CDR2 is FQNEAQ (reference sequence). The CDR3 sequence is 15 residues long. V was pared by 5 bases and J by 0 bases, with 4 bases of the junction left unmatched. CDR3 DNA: TGTGCCAGCAGCCCAGCGGGGAGCTCCTACAATGAGCAGTTCTTC. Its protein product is CASSPAGSSYNEQFF.

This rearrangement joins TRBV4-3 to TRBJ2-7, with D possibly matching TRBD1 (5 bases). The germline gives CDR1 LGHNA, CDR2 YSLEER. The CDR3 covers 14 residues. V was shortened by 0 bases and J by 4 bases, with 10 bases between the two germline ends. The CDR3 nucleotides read TGCGCCAGCAGCCAAGATGCCAGGGATTACGAGCAGTACTTC. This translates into CASSQDARDYEQYF.

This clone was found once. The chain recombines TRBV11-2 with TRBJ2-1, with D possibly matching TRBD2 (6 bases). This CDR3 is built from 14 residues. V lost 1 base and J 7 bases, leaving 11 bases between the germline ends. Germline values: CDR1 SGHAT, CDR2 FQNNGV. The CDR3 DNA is TGTGCCAGCAGCTTAGCGGAGGGTCGGAATGAGCAGTTCTTC. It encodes CASSLAEGRNEQFF.

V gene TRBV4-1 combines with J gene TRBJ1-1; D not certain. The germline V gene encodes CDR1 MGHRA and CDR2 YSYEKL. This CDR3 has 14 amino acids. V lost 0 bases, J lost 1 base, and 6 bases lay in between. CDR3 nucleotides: TGCGCCAGCAGCCAAGAAGAGGAGAACACTGAAGCTTTCTTT. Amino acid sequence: CASSQEEENTEAFF.

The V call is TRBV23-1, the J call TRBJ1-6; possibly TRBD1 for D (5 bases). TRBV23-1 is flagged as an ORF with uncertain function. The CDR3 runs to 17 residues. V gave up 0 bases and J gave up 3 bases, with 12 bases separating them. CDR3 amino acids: CASSQSFGAYYNSPLHF. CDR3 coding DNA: TGCGCCAGCAGTCAATCTTTTGGGGCCTACTATAATTCACCCCTCCACTTT.